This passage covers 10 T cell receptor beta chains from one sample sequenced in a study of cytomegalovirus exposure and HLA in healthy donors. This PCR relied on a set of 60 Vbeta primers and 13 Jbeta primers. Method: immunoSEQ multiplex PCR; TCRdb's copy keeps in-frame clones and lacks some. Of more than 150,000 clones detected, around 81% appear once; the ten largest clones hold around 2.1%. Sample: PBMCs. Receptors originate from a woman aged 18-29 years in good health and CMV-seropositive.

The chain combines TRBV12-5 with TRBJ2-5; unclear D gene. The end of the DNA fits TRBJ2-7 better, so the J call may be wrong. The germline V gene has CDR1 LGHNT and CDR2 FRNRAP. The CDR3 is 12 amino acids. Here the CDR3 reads CASGFSGYEQYF. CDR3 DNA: TGTGCTAGTGGTTTTTCCGGGTACGAGCAGTACTTC.

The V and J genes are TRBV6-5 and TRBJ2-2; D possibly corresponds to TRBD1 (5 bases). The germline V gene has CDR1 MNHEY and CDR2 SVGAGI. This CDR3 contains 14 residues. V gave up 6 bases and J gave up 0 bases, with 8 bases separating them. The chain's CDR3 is CASRQGPNTGELFF. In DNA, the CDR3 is TGTGCCAGCAGGCAGGGCCCGAACACCGGGGAGCTGTTTTTT.

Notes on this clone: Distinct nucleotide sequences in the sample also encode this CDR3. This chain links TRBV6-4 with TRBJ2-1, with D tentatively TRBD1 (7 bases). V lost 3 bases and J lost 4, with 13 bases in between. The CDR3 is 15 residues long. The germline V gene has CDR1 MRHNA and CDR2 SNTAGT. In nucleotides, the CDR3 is TGTGCCAGCAGTGAGGAGGGGGCGGGTTACAATGAGCAGTTCTTC. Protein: CASSEEGAGYNEQFF.

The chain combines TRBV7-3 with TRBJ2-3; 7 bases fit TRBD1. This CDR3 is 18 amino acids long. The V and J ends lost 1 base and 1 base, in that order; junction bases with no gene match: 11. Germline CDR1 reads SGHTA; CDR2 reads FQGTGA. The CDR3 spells CASSLSAYRDSGTDTQYF. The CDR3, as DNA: TGTGCCAGCAGCTTAAGCGCCTACCGGGACAGCGGCACAGATACGCAGTATTTT.

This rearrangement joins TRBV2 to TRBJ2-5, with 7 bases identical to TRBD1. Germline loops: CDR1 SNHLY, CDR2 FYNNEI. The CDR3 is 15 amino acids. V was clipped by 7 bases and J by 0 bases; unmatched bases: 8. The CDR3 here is CASIQQGTYQETQYF. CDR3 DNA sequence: TGTGCCAGCATTCAACAGGGGACGTACCAAGAGACCCAGTACTTC.

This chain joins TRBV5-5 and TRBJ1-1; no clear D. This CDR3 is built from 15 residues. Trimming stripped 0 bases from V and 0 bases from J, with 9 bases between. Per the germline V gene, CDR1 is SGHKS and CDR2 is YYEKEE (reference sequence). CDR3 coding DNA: TGTGCCAGCAGCTTGGGACCGGGTCTGAACACTGAAGCTTTCTTT. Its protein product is CASSLGPGLNTEAFF.

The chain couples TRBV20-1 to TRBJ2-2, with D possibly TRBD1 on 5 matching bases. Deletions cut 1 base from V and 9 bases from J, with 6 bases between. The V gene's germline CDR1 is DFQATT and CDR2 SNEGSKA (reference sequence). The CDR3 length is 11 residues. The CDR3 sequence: CSARAGRELFF. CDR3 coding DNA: TGCAGTGCTAGAGCAGGGAGGGAGCTGTTTTTT.

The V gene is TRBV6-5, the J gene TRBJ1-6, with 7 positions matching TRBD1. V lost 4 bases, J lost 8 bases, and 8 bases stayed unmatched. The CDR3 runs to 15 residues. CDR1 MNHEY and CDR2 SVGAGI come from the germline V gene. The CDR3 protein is CASSSRQGNYSPLHF. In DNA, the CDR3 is TGTGCCAGCAGTTCCCGACAGGGTAATTATTCACCCCTCCACTTT.

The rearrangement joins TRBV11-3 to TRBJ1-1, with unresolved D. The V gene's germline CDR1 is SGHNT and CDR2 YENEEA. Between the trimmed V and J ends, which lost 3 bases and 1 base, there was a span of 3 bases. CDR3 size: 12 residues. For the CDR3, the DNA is TGTGCCAGCAGCTTCGGGAACACTGAAGCTTTCTTT. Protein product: CASSFGNTEAFF.

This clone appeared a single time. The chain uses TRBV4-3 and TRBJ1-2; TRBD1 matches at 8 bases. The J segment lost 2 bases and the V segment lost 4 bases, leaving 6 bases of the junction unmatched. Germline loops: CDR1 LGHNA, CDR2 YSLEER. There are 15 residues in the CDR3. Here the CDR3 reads CASSRATGENYGYTF. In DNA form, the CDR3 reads TGCGCCAGCAGCCGAGCGACAGGGGAGAACTATGGCTACACCTTC.